The 32 T cell receptor beta chains listed next were all sequenced from one sample in a study of blood T cells in healthy people across ages. Alongside a J-beta primer mix, a sample-barcoded 5' primer served in a second PCR lasting about 7 to 12 cycles. In TCRdb, the 5' RACE reads were re-called with MiXCR into one record per CDR3 protein. The sample yields some 1.7 million distinct CDR3 sequences, roughly 30% seen once. The sequenced material came from blood. The receptors were gathered from a woman aged 25 to 45 in good health.

As regards this clonotype: Possible read error: a much larger clone is one base away. The J gene is TRBJ2-7, the V gene TRBV6-5; D might be TRBD1 (6 bases). The CDR3 consists of 15 residues. CDR1 is MNHEY, CDR2 SVGAGI, per germline. The germline V and J ends were trimmed by 0 bases and 4 bases, with 13 bases remaining between them. CDR3 amino acids: CASSYSLQRGYEQYF. For the CDR3, the DNA is TGTGCCAGCAGTTACTCGCTTCAGAGGGGGTACGAGCAGTACTTC.

This clonotype was seen a few times. CDR3 nucleotides: TGCGCCAGCAGCTTTCCTACAGGGGCTGAGCAGTTCTTC. It translates to CASSFPTGAEQFF. The chain links TRBV5-1 to TRBJ2-1; 7 bases are shared with TRBD1. The junction had 5 bases not matched to a gene; V was cut back by 2 bases and J by 9 bases. This CDR3 contains 13 residues. CDR1 is SGHRS and CDR2 is YFSETQ in the germline V gene.

This clonotype turned up a few times. The rearrangement links TRBV7-2 to TRBJ2-1; D uncertain. Trimming took off 1 base at V and 9 bases at J, with 13 bases between the two ends. This CDR3 is 14 amino acids long. The V gene's germline CDR1 is SGHTA and CDR2 FQGNSA. The CDR3 coding sequence is TGTGCCAGCAGCTTAGATGGTCAAACGAGTGAGCAGTTCTTC. It translates to CASSLDGQTSEQFF.

The J gene is TRBJ2-1, the V gene TRBV5-1; a possible D gene is TRBD2 (6 bases). The CDR3 runs 14 residues. V lost 4 bases to trimming and J lost 8 bases, with 16 bases between them. Germline V gene lookup returns CDR1 SGHRS and CDR2 YFSETQ. In nucleotides, the CDR3 is TGCGCCAGCAGCACGGGGGACTCCGGGTATGAGCAGTTCTTC. Translation: CASSTGDSGYEQFF.

This clonotype was counted a single time. The chain couples TRBV12-3 or TRBV12-4 to TRBJ2-2; maybe TRBD2 (6 bases). The CDR3 totals 13 residues. Trimming took off 5 bases at V and 6 bases at J, with 10 bases between the two ends. CDR3 sequence: CASSPWDSGELFF. The DNA for the CDR3 is TGTGCCAGCAGTCCGTGGGACTCCGGGGAGCTGTTTTTT.

In this sample, this clonotype turned up a few times. The CDR3 sequence: CASSPVGRADMSGELFF. In DNA form, the CDR3 reads TGTGCCAGCAGCCCCGTCGGGAGGGCGGACATGTCCGGGGAGCTGTTTTTT. V and J are TRBV12-3 or TRBV12-4 and TRBJ2-2; 8 nucleotides agree with TRBD2. The ends lost 6 bases at V and 6 bases at J; junction bases unmatched: 15. The CDR3 is made up of 17 amino acids.

The sample holds one count of this clonotype. One end of the junction is discordant with germline, which a read error may explain. The chain combines TRBV5-6 with TRBJ2-1; a weak D match, TRBD2 (5 bases). CDR1 is SGHDT and CDR2 is YYEEEE in the germline V gene. This CDR3 is built from 15 residues. CDR3 sequence: CAGSLRRSSYNEQFF. CDR3 nucleotides: TGTGCCGGCAGCTTGCGGAGGAGCTCCTACAATGAGCAGTTCTTC.

This clonotype was picked up a small number of times. The rearrangement links TRBV4-3 to TRBJ1-6, with D possibly TRBD1 on 5 matching bases. V lost 4 bases, J lost 5 bases, and 15 bases lay in between. The germline gives CDR1 LGHNA, CDR2 YSLEER. This CDR3 spans 16 amino acids. The CDR3 loop reads CASSRASGTDNSPLHF. In DNA form, the CDR3 reads TGCGCCAGCAGCCGCGCTTCCGGGACGGATAATTCACCCCTCCACTTT.

There are a few counts of this clonotype. The gene calls are TRBV5-1 and TRBJ2-1; D might be TRBD1 (5 bases). Germline lookup yields CDR1 SGHRS and CDR2 YFSETQ. The V end was cut by 4 bases, the J end by 4 bases, with 15 bases between. This CDR3 has 15 amino acids. CDR3: CASSTDIGAYNEQFF. The CDR3 coding sequence is TGCGCCAGCAGCACGGACATAGGAGCTTACAATGAGCAGTTCTTC. Based on the CDR3 plus reference TRBV5-1 and TRBJ2-1, the full variable domain is KAGVTQTPRYLIKTRGQQVTLSCSPISGHRSVSWYQQTPGQGLQFLFEYFSETQRNKGNFPGRFSGRQFSNSRSEMNVSTLELGDSALYLCASSTDIGAYNEQFFGPGTRLTVL.

In this sample, this clonotype turned up a few times. A much larger clonotype is one base distant, so this may be a read error. The rearrangement links TRBV29-1 to TRBJ2-4; D unresolved. Germline values: CDR1 SQVTM, CDR2 ANQGSEA. The V gene lost 7 bases and the J gene lost 3 bases, with 13 bases spanning the gap. The CDR3 is 13 amino acids. CDR3: CSARRKDKNIQYF. CDR3 in DNA: TGCAGCGCCAGGCGGAAGGACAAAAACATTCAGTACTTC.

This rearrangement joins TRBV5-5 to TRBJ1-6, with D uncertain. V shed 0 bases and J shed 10 bases, with 8 bases lying between them. Germline-derived CDR1 and CDR2 are SGHKS and YYEKEE (reference sequence). The CDR3 consists of 13 residues. CDR3 sequence: CASSLGAISPLHF. The CDR3 DNA sequence: TGTGCCAGCAGCTTGGGAGCTATCTCACCCCTCCACTTT.

The sample holds a few counts of this clonotype. The J gene is TRBJ2-1, the V gene TRBV20-1; TRBD2 matches 14 bases. This CDR3 region has 14 residues. V gave up 5 bases and J gave up 5 bases; unmatched junction bases: 2. Germline values: CDR1 DFQATT, CDR2 SNEGSKA (reference sequence). The CDR3 DNA sequence: TGCAGTGCTGGACTAGCGGGAGGAAACAATGAGCAGTTCTTC. It is translated as CSAGLAGGNNEQFF.

The V and J genes are TRBV29-1 and TRBJ1-2; no definite D call. Germline lookup yields CDR1 SQVTM and CDR2 ANQGSEA. CDR3 size: 12 residues. Trimming shortened V by 7 bases and J by 4 bases, and 13 bases separated the two germline ends. The CDR3 bases are TGCAGCGCGGCAAAGGGCATCTATGGCTACACCTTC. As protein: CSAAKGIYGYTF.

The rearrangement uses TRBV18 and TRBJ2-5; a weak D match, TRBD1 (6 bases). Trimming removed 8 bases at V and 2 bases at J, with 15 bases between. Germline lookup yields CDR1 KGHSH and CDR2 LQKENI. CDR3 length equals 14 residues. CDR3 protein: CASPQNQGQETQYF. The CDR3 DNA follows: TGTGCCAGCCCACAAAATCAGGGGCAAGAGACCCAGTACTTC.

In its sample, this clonotype was seen many times. This chain links TRBV29-1 with TRBJ2-5; the D is unclear. Trimming shortened V by 8 bases and J by 4 bases, and 11 bases separated the two germline ends. Germline-derived CDR1 and CDR2 are SQVTM and ANQGSEA. This CDR3 region has 11 residues. The CDR3 sequence is CSLRWSETQYF. The CDR3 DNA sequence: TGCAGCCTTCGCTGGTCAGAGACCCAGTACTTC.

This clonotype was recorded a few times. The rearrangement links TRBV12-5 to TRBJ2-1; D might be TRBD1 (5 bases). Judging by the DNA end, TRBJ2-7 fits better; the J call may be wrong. The CDR3 length is 15 residues. Germline-derived CDR1 and CDR2 are LGHNT and FRNRAP. CDR3 loop: CASGSTTDREYEQYF. DNA of the CDR3: TGTGCTAGTGGTTCGACGACAGACAGAGAATACGAGCAGTACTTC.

This clonotype was detected a few times. The chain links TRBV15 to TRBJ2-1, with 11 bases fitting TRBD2. Germline V gene data show CDR1 as LNHNV and CDR2 as YYDKDF (reference sequence). After removal of 8 bases from V and 7 bases from J, the junction contained 7 bases not matched to a gene. The CDR3 contains 14 residues. The CDR3 bases are TGTGCCACCTCAACTAGCGGGGGTGAAAATGAGCAGTTCTTC. This translates into CATSTSGGENEQFF.

The chain is built from TRBV24-1 and TRBJ2-1, with a weak D call TRBD2 (6 bases). The V end lost 7 bases, the J end lost 12 bases, and 6 bases lay between the germline ends. This CDR3 is built from 9 residues. CDR1 and CDR2 (germline): KGHDR, SFDVKD. This CDR3 is CATREGQFF. Here the CDR3 DNA reads TGTGCCACCAGGGAGGGGCAGTTCTTC.

A few counts support this clonotype. The chain combines TRBV6-2 or TRBV6-3 with TRBJ2-7, with TRBD2 matching over 9 bases. The germline gives CDR1 MNHEY, CDR2 SVGEGT. Trimming at V came to 4 bases and at J to 0 bases, leaving 4 bases not matched to a gene. The CDR3 contains 15 residues. The chain's CDR3 is CASSSSGMSSYEQYF. In DNA, the CDR3 is TGTGCCAGCAGTTCTAGCGGGATGAGCTCCTACGAGCAGTACTTC.

This chain links TRBV7-2 with TRBJ1-1; D is undetermined. The CDR3 is 14 residues long. The V gene's germline CDR1 is SGHTA and CDR2 FQGNSA. V was trimmed by 6 bases and J by 4 bases, leaving 15 bases between them. CDR3 protein: CASRPLGWGTEAFF. DNA for the CDR3: TGTGCCAGCAGACCACTTGGCTGGGGCACTGAAGCTTTCTTT.

This clonotype was recorded many times. The chain combines TRBV29-1 with TRBJ1-4; D uncertain. CDR1 and CDR2 (germline): SQVTM, ANQGSEA. This CDR3 region has 13 residues. The V gene lost 4 bases and the J gene lost 0 bases, with 6 bases spanning the gap. CDR3 nucleotide sequence: TGCAGCGTTGCACGGACAACTAATGAAAAACTGTTTTTT. This sequence encodes CSVARTTNEKLFF.

This chain links TRBV6-2 or TRBV6-3 with TRBJ2-1; 7 nucleotides agree with TRBD2. Germline-derived CDR1 and CDR2 are MNHEY and SVGEGT. J was trimmed by 2 bases and V by 2 bases; bases with no gene match: 3. CDR3 length equals 15 residues. CDR3 in amino acids: CASSYHSGPYNEQFF. For the CDR3, the DNA is TGTGCCAGCAGTTACCATAGCGGGCCCTACAATGAGCAGTTCTTC.

This clonotype has just a few counts. The chain recombines TRBV24-1 with TRBJ2-1, with unresolved D. V lost 1 base, J lost 6 bases, and 6 bases lay in between. Germline V gives CDR1 KGHDR, CDR2 SFDVKD. The CDR3 is 13 amino acids. CDR3 in amino acids: CATSDFRTNEQFF. The CDR3 DNA reads TGTGCCACCAGTGATTTCAGGACCAATGAGCAGTTCTTC.

This clonotype showed up just a few times. This chain connects TRBV2 to TRBJ2-7; a possible D gene is TRBD2 (6 bases). Per the germline V gene, CDR1 is SNHLY and CDR2 is FYNNEI. The CDR3 extends over 12 amino acids. V lost 11 bases and J 4 bases, leaving 15 bases between the germline ends. CDR3 protein: CAGTGTEYEQYF. The DNA for the CDR3 is TGTGCCGGTACCGGGACTGAATACGAGCAGTACTTC.

The chain is built from TRBV4-2 and TRBJ2-1, with 9 nucleotides matching TRBD2. The CDR3 covers 15 residues. V dropped 3 bases and J dropped 9; count of bases not matched to a gene: 9. The V gene's germline CDR1 is LGHNA and CDR2 YNFKEQ. CDR3 residues: CASSQERGARSEQFF. DNA for the CDR3: TGTGCCAGCAGCCAGGAGCGGGGGGCTCGGAGTGAGCAGTTCTTC.

The CDR3 loop is CASSGLGAQNSPLHF. The CDR3 coding sequence is TGCGCCAGCAGCGGTCTGGGGGCGCAAAATTCACCCCTCCACTTT. The gene calls are TRBV5-1 and TRBJ1-6, with D possibly matching TRBD1 (6 bases). Trimming pared 4 bases from V and 7 bases from J, leaving 15 bases between. Germline lookup yields CDR1 SGHRS and CDR2 YFSETQ. The CDR3 is 15 amino acids.

This chain uses TRBV29-1 with TRBJ2-5; TRBD1 matches at 10 bases. Gene TRBJ2-7 matches the end of the DNA better, so the J call may be wrong. The germline CDR1 and CDR2 sequences are SQVTM and ANQGSEA. This CDR3 is 13 amino acids long. The CDR3 coding sequence is TGCAGCATTCGACAGGGGGCCATTTACGAGCAGTACTTC. Its protein is CSIRQGAIYEQYF.

The genes are TRBV7-8 and TRBJ1-6; the D gene is possibly TRBD1 (5 bases). Trimming shortened V by 5 bases and J by 10 bases, and 18 bases separated the two germline ends. CDR3 length: 15 residues. Germline values: CDR1 SGHVS, CDR2 FQNEAQ. The CDR3 reads CASSPRDAVGSPLHF. In DNA form, the CDR3 reads TGTGCCAGCAGCCCACGGGACGCAGTCGGGTCACCCCTCCACTTT.

This clonotype occurred a few times. At one boundary the junction diverges from the germline segment, which might be a read error. The chain carries TRBV20-1 and TRBJ1-2; the D gene is possibly TRBD1 (6 bases). The CDR3 has 15 amino acids. The germline CDR1 and CDR2 sequences are DFQATT and SNEGSKA (reference sequence). The CDR3 sequence: CSARVPGGAGAGYTF. CDR3 DNA sequence: TGTAGTGCTAGAGTCCCCGGCGGGGCAGGGGCTGGCTACACCTTC.

The rearrangement links TRBV4-1 to TRBJ1-5, with D hard to call. The V gene's germline CDR1 is MGHRA and CDR2 YSYEKL. V was cut by 0 bases and J by 3 bases, with 12 bases left in between. The CDR3 has 16 residues. In DNA, the CDR3 is TGCGCCAGCAGCCAAGAATATCCTTCGGCCAATCAGCCCCAGCATTTT. This sequence encodes CASSQEYPSANQPQHF.

The V and J genes are TRBV27 and TRBJ2-5, with D possibly being TRBD1 (6 bases). Germline V gene lookup returns CDR1 MNHEY and CDR2 SMNVEV (reference sequence). This CDR3 is 18 amino acids long. V shed 5 bases and J shed 1 base, with 23 bases lying between them. The CDR3 DNA reads TGTGCCAGCAGTCTGCTTAGGATCGGGACATCTCCCCAAGAGACCCAGTACTTC. It yields the protein CASSLLRIGTSPQETQYF.

Only a few counts were recorded for this clonotype. The rearrangement joins TRBV20-1 to TRBJ1-5; D perhaps matches TRBD1 (5 bases). The CDR3 has 13 amino acids. V lost 3 bases and J lost 6, with 12 bases in between. From germline, CDR1 is DFQATT and CDR2 SNEGSKA (reference sequence). The DNA of the CDR3 is TGCAGTGCTAGGATGGCAGGGAGTCAGCCCCAGCATTTT. Translated: CSARMAGSQPQHF.